Here is one T cell receptor beta chain with its context. The target antigen is unknown. TCRdb ran MiXCR on the reads and lists one entry per CDR3 protein. In the table there are about 770,000 distinct CDR3 sequences, 25% to 35% of which are singletons. The entry originates in a study of T cell repertoires in cytomegalovirus infection. Background on the study: Alongside well-studied HLA-B-restricted CMV epitopes, recently identified HLA-C-restricted CMV epitopes were also used.

Notes on the study in general: In two of eight donors, the top clonotype was HLA-C-restricted CMV-specific.

There are 14 residues in the CDR3. Germline V CDR1 and CDR2: SGHVS, FQNEAQ. The V end lost 1 base, the J end lost 6 bases, and 11 bases lay between the germline ends. The TCR comes from a human donor in good health (CMV status not recorded). Some clones in this sample may be carry-over from other donors' samples. The rearrangement uses TRBV7-8 and TRBJ2-3; D possibly corresponds to TRBD2 (6 bases). Material: cultured CD8+ T cells from PBMCs, obtained from culture after CMV antigen stimulation. The CDR3 spells CASSLVGGRDTQYF. Written as DNA, the CDR3 is TGTGCCAGCAGCTTAGTGGGTGGGAGGGATACGCAGTATTTT.